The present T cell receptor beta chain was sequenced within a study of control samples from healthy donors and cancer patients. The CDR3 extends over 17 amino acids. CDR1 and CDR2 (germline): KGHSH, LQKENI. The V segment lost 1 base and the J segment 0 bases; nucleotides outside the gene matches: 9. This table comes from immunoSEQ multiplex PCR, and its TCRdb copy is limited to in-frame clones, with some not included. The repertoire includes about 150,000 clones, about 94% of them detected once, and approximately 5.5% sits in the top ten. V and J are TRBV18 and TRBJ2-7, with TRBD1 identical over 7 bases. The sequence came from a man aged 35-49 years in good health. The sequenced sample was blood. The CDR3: CASSPHMTGPLSYEQYF. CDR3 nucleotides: TGTGCCAGCTCACCACACATGACAGGGCCCCTCTCCTACGAGCAGTACTTC.